This T cell receptor (beta chain) was obtained from a study of sequential checkpoint blockade in melanoma. Study-wide background: About 90 pretreatment tumor DNA samples were TCRβ immunosequenced. Matched biopsies came pretreatment and at week 13 for around 24 patients. Whole-study findings and limits: T-cell fraction and clonality followed PD-L1 and CD8+ counts, not mutational load. For nivolumab-first patients, baseline tumor clonality was associated with response.

Sequencing used immunoSEQ multiplex PCR; TCRdb keeps in-frame clones, though not all of them. The top ten clones hold around 10% of a sample with fewer than 7,000 clones, roughly 36% of them seen once. Treatment in this sample: randomized to nivolumab then ipilimumab (arm A) or the reverse (arm B). On this clone: Its cognate antigen is unknown.

Germline V CDR1 and CDR2: KGHSH, LQKENI. Trimming took off 3 bases at V and 1 base at J, with 12 bases between the two ends. This CDR3 has 15 residues. The sequences come from tumor tissue (inferred from file names), collected from a patient given nivolumab and ipilimumab in sequence. The V and J genes are TRBV18 and TRBJ1-1; tentative D call: TRBD1 (5 bases). The TCR comes from a human donor with melanoma. The CDR3 region has the DNA TGTGCCAGCTCACCCGCGGGGGGAGCGAACACTGAAGCTTTCTTT. This gives the protein CASSPAGGANTEAFF.